One and the same sample provided the 22 T cell receptor beta chains below, sequenced in a study of blood T cell repertoires in COVID-19. TCRdb's copy holds only in-frame clones and misses some; the assay was immunoSEQ multiplex PCR. Among 70,000 to 75,000 clones, about four fifths were seen once, and the ten largest hold roughly 28%. Source material: peripheral blood. These receptors were taken from a man aged 70-80 years with acute or convalescent COVID-19.

V usage is TRBV18 and J usage is TRBJ1-5; D not resolved. V was pared by 1 base and J by 4 bases, with 11 bases between. Germline V gene lookup returns CDR1 KGHSH and CDR2 LQKENI. The CDR3 runs to 15 residues. The CDR3 loop is CASSPRAANNQPQHF. In DNA, the CDR3 is TGTGCCAGCTCACCACGGGCAGCTAATAATCAGCCCCAGCATTTT. The variable domain in full, with the rest retrieved from reference TRBV18 and TRBJ1-5, is NAGVMQNPRHLVRRRGQEARLRCSPMKGHSHVYWYRQLPEEGLKFMVYLQKENIIDESGMPKERFSAEFPKEGPSILRIQQVVRGDSAAYFCASSPRAANNQPQHFGDGTRLSIL.

The chain employs TRBV21-1 and TRBJ2-7; TRBD1 reflects the table's D call only, with no check against the DNA. TRBV21-1 is a recognized pseudogene. The CDR3 is 19 residues long. The CDR3 DNA follows: TGTGCCAGCACCCCCCTAACGGGGTTTTTTGGGACAGAGGGGTACGAGCAGTACTTC. This codes for CASTPLTGFFGTEGYEQYF.

This sequence joins TRBV7-3 and TRBJ2-1; 7 bases align to TRBD2. Germline V gene data show CDR1 as SGHTA and CDR2 as FQGTGA. The CDR3 loop spans 15 amino acids. V lost 3 bases to trimming and J lost 8 bases; unmatched junction nucleotides: 10. This CDR3 is CASSLRRESGDEQFF. DNA of the CDR3: TGTGCCAGCAGCTTGCGGCGGGAGTCGGGCGATGAGCAGTTCTTC.

This rearrangement joins TRBV7-3 to TRBJ2-6; no clear D gene. V lost 2 bases and J 4 bases, leaving 3 bases between the germline ends. CDR3 length equals 13 residues. The germline V gene has CDR1 SGHTA and CDR2 FQGTGA. CDR3 bases: TGTGCCAGCAGCTTAGGCGGGGCCAACGTCCTGACTTTC. Protein product: CASSLGGANVLTF. Complete variable domain (other parts from reference TRBV7-3 and TRBJ2-6): GAGVSQTPSNKVTEKGKYVELRCDPISGHTALYWYRQSLGQGPEFLIYFQGTGAADDSGLPNDRFFAVRPEGSVSTLKIQRTERGDSAVYLCASSLGGANVLTFGAGSRLTVL.

This clone appeared a single time. The chain recombines TRBV18 with TRBJ1-1, with D hard to call. Between the trimmed V and J ends, which lost 2 bases and 1 base, there was a span of 5 bases. CDR3 length: 13 amino acids. CDR1 and CDR2 from the germline V gene are KGHSH and LQKENI. CDR3 protein: CASSPAGNTEAFF. CDR3 sequence (DNA): TGTGCCAGCTCACCAGCAGGGAACACTGAAGCTTTCTTT.

This chain connects TRBV5-1 to TRBJ1-3; D possibly corresponds to TRBD1 (6 bases). The CDR3 has 17 residues. CDR1 SGHRS and CDR2 YFSETQ come from the germline V gene. V was cut by 0 bases and J by 2 bases, with 15 bases left in between. The CDR3 DNA reads TGCGCCAGCAGCTTGGAAGGGACAAGAAGGACTGGAAACACCATATATTTT. This gives the protein CASSLEGTRRTGNTIYF.

The chain uses TRBV19 and TRBJ1-5; TRBD1 might be the D (5 bases). CDR1 is LNHDA, CDR2 SQIVND, per germline (reference sequence). Between the trimmed V and J ends, which lost 5 bases and 5 bases, there was a span of 16 bases. The CDR3 has 15 residues. CDR3 residues: CASSDVQGKDQPQHF. The CDR3 nucleotides are TGTGCCAGTAGTGATGTTCAGGGTAAGGATCAGCCCCAGCATTTT.

This clone showed up just a few times. The chain carries TRBV28 and TRBJ1-2; D may be TRBD1 (6 bases). CDR3 length: 13 amino acids. CDR1 and CDR2 (germline): MDHEN, SYDVKM. Trimming cost V 8 bases and J 2 bases, with 12 bases left between them. CDR3 sequence reads: CASAGQTNYGYTF. For the CDR3, the DNA is TGTGCCAGCGCTGGACAGACAAACTATGGCTACACCTTC.

The chain has TRBV27 and TRBJ1-2, with 7 bases fitting TRBD1. From germline, CDR1 is MNHEY and CDR2 SMNVEV (reference sequence). The CDR3 covers 14 residues. Trimming removed 5 bases from V and 2 bases from J; junction bases left unmatched: 5. CDR3 sequence reads: CASSISGQNYGYTF. CDR3 coding DNA: TGTGCCAGCAGTATTTCGGGACAGAACTATGGCTACACCTTC.

This clone was picked up a small number of times. The chain has TRBV3-1 (or the pseudogene TRBV3-2) and TRBJ1-1, with D uncertain. The CDR3 totals 12 residues. V was clipped by 1 base and J by 11 bases, with 11 bases between them. Per the germline V gene, CDR1 is LGHDT and CDR2 is YNNKEL (reference sequence). The CDR3 here is CASSQAQARAFF. CDR3 DNA sequence: TGTGCCAGCAGCCAAGCCCAGGCACGGGCTTTCTTT.

The chain employs TRBV5-5 and TRBJ1-4; D call uncertain. This CDR3 region has 15 residues. Deletions cut 0 bases from V and 0 bases from J, with 6 bases between. CDR1 is SGHKS and CDR2 is YYEKEE in the germline V gene (reference sequence). CDR3 sequence: CASSLGRATNEKLFF. In nucleotides, the CDR3 is TGTGCCAGCAGCTTGGGTAGAGCAACTAATGAAAAACTGTTTTTT.

V and J are TRBV6-5 and TRBJ2-3; D is ambiguous. This CDR3 has 15 residues. Per the germline V gene, CDR1 is MNHEY and CDR2 is SVGAGI. Trimming stripped 6 bases from V and 0 bases from J, with 13 bases between. Here the CDR3 DNA reads TGTGCCAGCAGGGCCCGCGGAGTCAGCACAGATACGCAGTATTTT. It encodes CASRARGVSTDTQYF.

The rearrangement links TRBV19 to TRBJ2-2, with D possibly being TRBD2 (5 bases). Trimming took 10 bases from V and 1 from J, leaving 13 bases between them. Germline V gene lookup returns CDR1 LNHDA and CDR2 SQIVND (reference sequence). The CDR3 loop spans 14 amino acids. The CDR3 sequence: CAIQARGNTGELFF. CDR3 nucleotides: TGTGCCATCCAGGCCCGGGGGAACACCGGGGAGCTGTTTTTT.

In its sample, this clone was seen once. V is TRBV10-3 and J is TRBJ2-1; 8 bases line up with TRBD2. V lost 8 bases to trimming and J lost 10 bases; unmatched junction nucleotides: 10. The CDR3 length is 13 residues. Germline assignment: CDR1 ENHRY and CDR2 SYGVKD. The CDR3 region has the DNA TGTGCCATCGGACTAGCTGGGGAAGGCGAGCAGTTCTTC. It codes for CAIGLAGEGEQFF.

The chain joins TRBV11-2 to TRBJ2-7, with 7 bases fitting TRBD1. V dropped 1 base and J dropped 6; count of bases not matched to a gene: 9. This CDR3 is built from 15 residues. Germline CDR1 is SGHAT and CDR2 is FQNNGV. The CDR3 DNA is TGTGCCAGCAGCTTAGTGATACAGGGGACGCGCGAGCAGTACTTC. The encoded protein is CASSLVIQGTREQYF.

CDR3 protein: CASSADRAGELFF. The CDR3 nucleotides are TGCGCCAGCAGCGCCGACAGAGCCGGGGAGCTGTTTTTT. The chain recombines TRBV10-1 with TRBJ2-2; maybe TRBD1 (5 bases). This CDR3 has 13 amino acids. The V gene lost 6 bases and the J gene lost 6 bases, with 11 bases spanning the gap. Germline assignment: CDR1 WNHNN and CDR2 SYGVQD (reference sequence).

This clone has just a few counts. CDR3 coding DNA: TGTGCCAGCAGTTACGGGGGCGCAGGGCAGCCCCAGCATTTT. It is translated as CASSYGGAGQPQHF. This sequence joins TRBV6-5 and TRBJ1-5; maybe TRBD1 (6 bases). There are 14 residues in the CDR3. Trimming shortened V by 2 bases and J by 7 bases, and 12 bases separated the two germline ends. Germline CDR1 reads MNHEY; CDR2 reads SVGAGI.

The J gene is TRBJ2-1, the V gene TRBV30, with 11 nucleotides matching TRBD2. There are 15 residues in the CDR3. J gave up 14 bases and V 1 base, and 13 bases lay outside the gene matches. Per germline, CDR1 GTSNPN and CDR2 SVGIG (reference sequence). The CDR3: CAWSAQGLAVGRKFF. The CDR3, as DNA: TGTGCCTGGAGTGCCCAGGGACTAGCGGTTGGGAGAAAGTTCTTC.

The genes are TRBV12-3 or TRBV12-4 and TRBJ2-1, with unresolved D. The CDR3 is made up of 13 amino acids. V was cut by 5 bases and J by 2 bases, with 7 bases left in between. The CDR3 is CASSPPTYNEQFF. The CDR3 DNA reads TGTGCCAGCAGTCCCCCTACCTACAATGAGCAGTTCTTC.

The gene calls are TRBV19 and TRBJ1-1; tentatively, D is TRBD1 (5 bases). Germline V gene sequence: CDR1 LNHDA, CDR2 SQIVND (reference sequence). V gave up 3 bases and J gave up 7 bases, with 12 bases separating them. This CDR3 region has 13 residues. CDR3 nucleotides: TGTGCCAGTAGTATCCCCCCGGGGGGTGAAGCTTTCTTT. Translating it yields CASSIPPGGEAFF.

The chain joins TRBV14 to TRBJ2-1; 9 bases agree with TRBD2. Per germline, CDR1 SGHDN and CDR2 FVKESK. This CDR3 is 16 amino acids long. The J segment lost 5 bases and the V segment lost 0 bases, leaving 5 bases of the junction unmatched. CDR3 in amino acids: CASSQDLAGSHNEQFF. The CDR3 DNA reads as TGTGCCAGCAGCCAAGACCTAGCGGGATCTCACAATGAGCAGTTCTTC.

In this sample, this clone turned up once. The chain has TRBV10-3 and TRBJ1-2, with D perhaps TRBD1 (5 bases). The CDR3 runs 13 residues. Trimming stripped 11 bases from V and 5 bases from J, with 18 bases between. Germline CDR1 is ENHRY and CDR2 is SYGVKD. DNA of the CDR3: TGTGCCGTCCAGGGATTTGGGGCTTATGGCTACACCTTC. Protein sequence: CAVQGFGAYGYTF.